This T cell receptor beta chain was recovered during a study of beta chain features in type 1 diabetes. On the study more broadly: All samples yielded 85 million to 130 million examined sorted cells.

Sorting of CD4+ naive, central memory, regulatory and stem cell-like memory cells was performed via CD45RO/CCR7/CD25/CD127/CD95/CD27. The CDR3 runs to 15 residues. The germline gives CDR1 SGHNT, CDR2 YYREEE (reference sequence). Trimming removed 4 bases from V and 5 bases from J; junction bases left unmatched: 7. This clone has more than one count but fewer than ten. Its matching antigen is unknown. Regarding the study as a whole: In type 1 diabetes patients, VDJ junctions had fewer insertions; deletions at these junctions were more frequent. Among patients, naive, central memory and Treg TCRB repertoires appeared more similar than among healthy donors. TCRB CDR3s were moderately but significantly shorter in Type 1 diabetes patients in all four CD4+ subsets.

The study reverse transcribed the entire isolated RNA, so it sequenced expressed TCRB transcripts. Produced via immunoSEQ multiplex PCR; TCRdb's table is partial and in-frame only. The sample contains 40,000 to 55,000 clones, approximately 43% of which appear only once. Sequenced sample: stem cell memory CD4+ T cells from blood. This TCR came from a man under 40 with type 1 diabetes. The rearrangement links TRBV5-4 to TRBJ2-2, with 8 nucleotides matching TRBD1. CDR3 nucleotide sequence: TGTGCCAGCAGCCAGGACAGGGTTCATACCGGGGAGCTGTTTTTT. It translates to CASSQDRVHTGELFF.